This is a list of T cell receptor beta chains from one sample in a study of T cells in Graves' hyperthyroidism and ophthalmopathy. TCRdb itself ran the multiplex PCR reads through MiXCR, one entry per CDR3 protein. The repertoire holds about 420,000 distinct CDR3 sequences, with 15% to 19% as singletons. Specimen: blood. All receptors come from a woman under 30 with Graves' hyperthyroidism. Each CDR3 is given with its conserved first and last residue.

v_gene: TRBV6-1; j_gene: TRBJ2-7; CDR3aa: CASSTGDEQYF
v_gene: TRBV20-1; j_gene: TRBJ1-1; CDR3aa: CSAREQARGLAFF
v_gene: TRBV20-1; j_gene: TRBJ1-1; CDR3aa: CSASRVGNTEAFF
v_gene: TRBV20-1; j_gene: TRBJ1-1; CDR3aa: CSARSTGITEAFF
v_gene: TRBV5-1; j_gene: TRBJ2-5; CDR3aa: CASRKGTGGGQETQYF
v_gene: TRBV12-3/TRBV12-4; j_gene: TRBJ1-2; CDR3aa: CASSLVQGGGGYTF
v_gene: TRBV10-3; j_gene: TRBJ1-1; CDR3aa: CAISEDSYTEAFF
v_gene: TRBV7-9; j_gene: TRBJ2-7; CDR3aa: CASSLTQSGYEQYF
v_gene: TRBV7-3; j_gene: TRBJ2-3; CDR3aa: CASSLRGLTDTQYF
v_gene: TRBV19; j_gene: TRBJ1-2; CDR3aa: CASSTFGFDYGYTF
v_gene: TRBV2; j_gene: TRBJ2-7; CDR3aa: CASYRDQAYEQYF
v_gene: TRBV20-1; j_gene: TRBJ2-7; CDR3aa: CSARGIQLYEQYF
v_gene: TRBV5-1; j_gene: TRBJ2-5; CDR3aa: CASSPGWRGAQETQYF
v_gene: TRBV9; j_gene: TRBJ1-2; CDR3aa: CASSATGLGYTF
v_gene: TRBV5-8; j_gene: TRBJ1-5; CDR3aa: CASSPGPNQPQHF
v_gene: TRBV6-5; j_gene: TRBJ1-5; CDR3aa: CASSYDWSSNQPQHF
v_gene: TRBV20-1; j_gene: TRBJ2-7; CDR3aa: CSAVFPGQGNSYEQYF
v_gene: TRBV25-1; j_gene: TRBJ1-1; CDR3aa: CASAYARGAFF
v_gene: TRBV12-5; j_gene: TRBJ2-7; CDR3aa: CASGSRVLYEQYF
v_gene: TRBV6-1; j_gene: TRBJ2-5; CDR3aa: CASRVGQGKTQYF
v_gene: TRBV6-1; j_gene: TRBJ1-6; CDR3aa: CASSTGTGVNSPLHF
v_gene: TRBV6-1; j_gene: TRBJ2-2; CDR3aa: CASRDSGTGGFGELFF
v_gene: TRBV7-8; j_gene: TRBJ2-5; CDR3aa: CASSLRPGTVQETQYF
v_gene: TRBV4-1; j_gene: TRBJ1-2; CDR3aa: CASSQFPRDTNYGYTF
v_gene: TRBV27; j_gene: TRBJ1-3; CDR3aa: CASSLSLPAVSGNTIYF
v_gene: TRBV19; j_gene: TRBJ2-7; CDR3aa: CASSIRQGSYEQYF
v_gene: TRBV5-5; j_gene: TRBJ2-1; CDR3aa: CASSLPLLVSYNEQFF
v_gene: TRBV7-9; j_gene: TRBJ2-1; CDR3aa: CASSLTSTEQFF
v_gene: TRBV5-1; j_gene: TRBJ2-5; CDR3aa: CASRVTSGREETQYF
v_gene: TRBV29-1; j_gene: TRBJ1-2; CDR3aa: CSVRGEEGYTF
v_gene: TRBV5-1; j_gene: TRBJ2-5; CDR3aa: CASSFGGRATPSQETQYF
v_gene: TRBV4-1; j_gene: TRBJ2-4; CDR3aa: CASSRDGQGASPKNIQYF
v_gene: TRBV7-6; j_gene: TRBJ2-1; CDR3aa: CASSSGQGLYNEQFF
v_gene: TRBV30; j_gene: TRBJ2-7; CDR3aa: CAWSLRGTVAYEQYF
v_gene: TRBV11-2; j_gene: TRBJ1-2; CDR3aa: CASSPKGLFYGYTF
v_gene: TRBV20-1; j_gene: TRBJ1-2; CDR3aa: CSAGRGGGSYGYTF
v_gene: TRBV5-1; j_gene: TRBJ1-2; CDR3aa: CASSPKGGDPYGYTF
v_gene: TRBV24-1; j_gene: TRBJ2-3; CDR3aa: CATRASGAAADTQYF
v_gene: TRBV20-1; j_gene: TRBJ2-1; CDR3aa: CSARGTGDFNEQFF
v_gene: TRBV13; j_gene: TRBJ2-1; CDR3aa: CASSRKNDEQFF
v_gene: TRBV7-8; j_gene: TRBJ2-7; CDR3aa: CASSRTSGNVYEQYF
v_gene: TRBV3-1; j_gene: TRBJ2-1; CDR3aa: CASSRTGTNNEQFF
v_gene: TRBV3-1; j_gene: TRBJ1-2; CDR3aa: CASSQQDRLSYTF
v_gene: TRBV20-1; j_gene: TRBJ2-5; CDR3aa: CSASPDPETQYF
v_gene: TRBV5-1; j_gene: TRBJ2-7; CDR3aa: CASSLASFQRGTGPFSYEQYF